A single sample is the source of the 20 T cell receptor beta chains below, sequenced in a study of blood T cell repertoires in COVID-19. Assay used: immunoSEQ multiplex PCR; TCRdb lists only in-frame clones, some missing. The sample lists roughly 320,000 clones, over 80% seen once, with roughly 6% in the top ten. Sequencing input: peripheral blood. These receptors came from a woman between 50 and 59 years old with COVID-19, enrolled during active disease.

This sequence joins TRBV4-1 and TRBJ1-1, with D maybe TRBD1 (5 bases). The V gene lost 2 bases and the J gene lost 0 bases, with 10 bases spanning the gap. The germline CDR1 and CDR2 sequences are MGHRA and YSYEKL. CDR3 length: 15 residues. This CDR3 is CASSQKGALNTEAFF. CDR3 sequence (DNA): TGCGCCAGCAGCCAAAAAGGGGCCCTGAACACTGAAGCTTTCTTT.

The gene calls are TRBV5-1 and TRBJ1-4, with no clear D. CDR1 SGHRS and CDR2 YFSETQ come from the germline V gene. The CDR3 loop spans 14 amino acids. V was cut by 6 bases and J by 1 base, with 10 bases left in between. The CDR3 region is CASKYEGTNEKLFF. The CDR3 bases are TGCGCCAGCAAGTATGAGGGAACTAATGAAAAACTGTTTTTT.

The chain has TRBV25-1 and TRBJ1-5; possible D gene TRBD1, 5 bases. V gave up 3 bases and J gave up 6 bases, with 21 bases separating them. The CDR3 loop spans 17 amino acids. Germline V gives CDR1 MGHDK, CDR2 SYGVNS. The CDR3 loop is CASSDGGLGLWGQPQHF. The CDR3 DNA sequence: TGTGCCAGCAGTGACGGGGGTTTGGGGTTGTGGGGTCAGCCCCAGCATTTT.

V gene TRBV30 combines with J gene TRBJ1-6; TRBD1 is a possible D gene (6 bases). The CDR3 extends over 16 amino acids. V was shortened by 0 bases and J by 10 bases, with 19 bases between the two germline ends. From germline, CDR1 is GTSNPN and CDR2 SVGIG (reference sequence). In nucleotides, the CDR3 is TGTGCCTGGAGTGTCTCACTTACAGGGTTTCCGTCACCCCTCCACTTT. Translated, it gives CAWSVSLTGFPSPLHF.

V and J are TRBV19 and TRBJ1-1, with 7 nucleotides matching TRBD1. This CDR3 region has 13 residues. The V gene's germline CDR1 is LNHDA and CDR2 SQIVND (reference sequence). Trimming cost V 11 bases and J 6 bases; bases outside gene matches: 12. CDR3 protein: CAPTLRGTAEAFF. CDR3 in DNA: TGTGCCCCCACCCTCAGGGGGACGGCTGAAGCTTTCTTT.

This clone was detected only once. V is TRBV5-1 and J is TRBJ1-4, with D tentatively TRBD1 (6 bases). Trimming shortened V by 3 bases and J by 5 bases, and 17 bases separated the two germline ends. The length of the CDR3 is 16 residues. Germline V lookup: CDR1 SGHRS, CDR2 YFSETQ. The CDR3 reads CASSSTGRGGNEKLFF. As DNA, the CDR3 is TGCGCCAGCAGCTCCACCGGCAGGGGCGGGAATGAAAAACTGTTTTTT.

The V call is TRBV7-2, the J call TRBJ2-7; 15 bases agree with TRBD2. Germline assignment: CDR1 SGHTA and CDR2 FQGNSA. The V and J ends lost 3 bases and 4 bases, in that order; junction bases with no gene match: 4. This CDR3 region has 16 residues. The CDR3 DNA follows: TGTGCCAGCAGCTTCGGACTAGCGGGAGGGTTGTACGAGCAGTACTTC. This translates into CASSFGLAGGLYEQYF.

This clone was recorded a few times. This sample also contains other DNA sequences that code for the same CDR3. The chain carries TRBV18 and TRBJ1-3, with D maybe TRBD1 (6 bases). The germline V and J ends were trimmed by 2 bases and 0 bases, with 8 bases remaining between them. CDR1 and CDR2 from the germline V gene are KGHSH and LQKENI. The CDR3 has 15 amino acids. The CDR3 DNA follows: TGTGCCAGCTCACCAACAGGGTCCTCTGGAAACACCATATATTTT. Its protein product is CASSPTGSSGNTIYF.

The J gene is TRBJ1-2, the V gene TRBV5-1; 7 bases align to TRBD1. CDR3 length: 14 residues. CDR1 SGHRS and CDR2 YFSETQ come from the germline V gene. The J segment lost 3 bases and the V segment lost 0 bases, leaving 2 bases of the junction unmatched. In DNA, the CDR3 is TGCGCCAGCAGCTTGGACAGGGGTTACTATGGCTACACCTTC. Protein: CASSLDRGYYGYTF.

This sequence joins TRBV7-3 and TRBJ2-1, with TRBD1 matching 8 bases. CDR1 is SGHTA and CDR2 is FQGTGA in the germline V gene. V lost 3 bases and J lost 8; bases outside the gene matches: 6. The CDR3 extends over 14 amino acids. CDR3 in amino acids: CASSLGQDTDEQFF. The CDR3 region has the DNA TGTGCCAGCAGCTTGGGACAGGACACGGATGAGCAGTTCTTC.

The CDR3 DNA is TGTGCCAGCAGGCTAGCCGTCACCGGGGAGCTGTTTTTT. Amino acids: CASRLAVTGELFF. The genes are TRBV2 and TRBJ2-2; maybe TRBD2 (5 bases). Germline V gene data show CDR1 as SNHLY and CDR2 as FYNNEI. The CDR3 spans 13 residues. The ends were cut back, 6 bases at V and 4 bases at J, with 9 bases in the middle.

This chain uses TRBV18 with TRBJ2-5; D perhaps matches TRBD1 (5 bases). Trimming stripped 5 bases from V and 5 bases from J, with 12 bases between. Germline assignment: CDR1 KGHSH and CDR2 LQKENI. This CDR3 region has 13 residues. CDR3 region: CASSSQGGETQYF. DNA of the CDR3: TGTGCCAGCTCAAGCCAGGGTGGGGAGACCCAGTACTTC.

The chain joins TRBV7-9 to TRBJ2-1, with TRBD1 as a possible D gene (6 bases). Trimming shortened V by 5 bases and J by 0 bases, and 17 bases separated the two germline ends. Germline loops: CDR1 SEHNR, CDR2 FQNEAQ (reference sequence). The CDR3 extends over 17 amino acids. CDR3 residues: CASSAETGRSSYNEQFF. CDR3 nucleotide sequence: TGTGCCAGCAGCGCAGAGACAGGCAGAAGCTCCTACAATGAGCAGTTCTTC. The variable domain in full, completed from reference TRBV7-9 and TRBJ2-1, reads DTGVSQNPRHKITKRGQNVTFRCDPISEHNRLYWYRQTLGQGPEFLTYFQNEAQLEKSRLLSDRFSAERPKGSFSTLEIQRTEQGDSAMYLCASSAETGRSSYNEQFFGPGTRLTVL.

This clone was seen once. The rearrangement joins TRBV5-1 to TRBJ2-1; a possible D gene is TRBD2 (6 bases). The CDR3 consists of 16 residues. Germline loops: CDR1 SGHRS, CDR2 YFSETQ. V dropped 1 base and J dropped 0 bases, with 11 bases sitting between them. CDR3 in amino acids: CASSLSWGGSYNEQFF. The CDR3 nucleotides read TGCGCCAGCAGCTTGTCTTGGGGAGGCTCCTACAATGAGCAGTTCTTC.

V gene TRBV7-6 combines with J gene TRBJ1-2; D is perhaps TRBD1 (6 bases). The V end was cut by 0 bases, the J end by 4 bases, with 12 bases between. The CDR3 is made up of 15 amino acids. The germline V gene has CDR1 SGHVS and CDR2 FNYEAQ. The CDR3 DNA reads as TGTGCCAGCAGCTTAGCCCCGACAGGTACCTATGGCTACACCTTC. Encoded protein: CASSLAPTGTYGYTF.

The chain joins TRBV7-9 to TRBJ1-2; D is possibly TRBD1 (5 bases). This CDR3 is 12 amino acids long. The V end was cut by 8 bases, the J end by 2 bases, with 9 bases between. Germline loops: CDR1 SEHNR, CDR2 FQNEAQ (reference sequence). The CDR3 loop reads CASQGENYGYTF. In nucleotides, the CDR3 is TGTGCCAGCCAGGGTGAAAACTATGGCTACACCTTC.

The rearrangement joins TRBV19 to TRBJ2-2; 7 nucleotides match TRBD1. Per germline, CDR1 LNHDA and CDR2 SQIVND (reference sequence). CDR3 size: 14 residues. V dropped 5 bases and J dropped 7; count of bases not matched to a gene: 7. The CDR3 DNA is TGTGCCAGTAGTTCCACAGGGGTTAGCGGGGAGCTGTTTTTT. This translates into CASSSTGVSGELFF.

J is TRBJ2-7 and V is TRBV19; 7 bases line up with TRBD2. The CDR3 length is 14 residues. J was trimmed by 3 bases and V by 3 bases; bases with no gene match: 5. Germline CDR1 reads LNHDA; CDR2 reads SQIVND (reference sequence). The chain's CDR3 is CASSMSGIVYEQYF. Written as DNA, the CDR3 is TGTGCCAGTAGTATGAGCGGGATCGTCTACGAGCAGTACTTC.

This chain joins TRBV19 and TRBJ1-3; D gene ambiguous. The CDR3 is 17 residues long. The V and J ends lost 4 bases and 0 bases respectively, with 16 bases between them. Germline V gene sequence: CDR1 LNHDA, CDR2 SQIVND (reference sequence). DNA of the CDR3: TGTGCCAGTAGTACATCCGGACTTCCTTTCTCTGGAAACACCATATATTTT. It codes for CASSTSGLPFSGNTIYF.

The chain joins TRBV20-1 to TRBJ1-4; D possibly corresponds to TRBD1 (5 bases). The V end was cut by 3 bases, the J end by 7 bases, with 9 bases between. The length of the CDR3 is 12 residues. The germline CDR1 and CDR2 sequences are DFQATT and SNEGSKA (reference sequence). The CDR3 coding sequence is TGCAGTGCTAGTTCGGACACTGAAAAACTGTTTTTT. Protein sequence: CSASSDTEKLFF.